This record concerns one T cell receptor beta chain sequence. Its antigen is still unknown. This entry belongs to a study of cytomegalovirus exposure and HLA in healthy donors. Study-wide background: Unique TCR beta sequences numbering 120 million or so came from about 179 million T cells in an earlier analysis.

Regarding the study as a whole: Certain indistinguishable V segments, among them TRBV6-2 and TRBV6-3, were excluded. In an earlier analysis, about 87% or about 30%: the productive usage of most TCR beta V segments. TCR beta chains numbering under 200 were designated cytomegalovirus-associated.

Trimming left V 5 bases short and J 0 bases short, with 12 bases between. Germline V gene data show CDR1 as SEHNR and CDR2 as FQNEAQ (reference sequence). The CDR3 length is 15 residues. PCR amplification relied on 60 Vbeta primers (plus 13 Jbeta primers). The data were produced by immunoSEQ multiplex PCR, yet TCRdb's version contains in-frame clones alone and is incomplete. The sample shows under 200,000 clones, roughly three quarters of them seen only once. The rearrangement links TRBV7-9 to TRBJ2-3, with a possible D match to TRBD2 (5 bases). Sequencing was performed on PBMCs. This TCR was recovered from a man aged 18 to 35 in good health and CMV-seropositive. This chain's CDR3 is CASSRGEGSTDTQYF. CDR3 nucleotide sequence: TGTGCCAGCAGCCGGGGTGAGGGAAGCACAGATACGCAGTATTTT.